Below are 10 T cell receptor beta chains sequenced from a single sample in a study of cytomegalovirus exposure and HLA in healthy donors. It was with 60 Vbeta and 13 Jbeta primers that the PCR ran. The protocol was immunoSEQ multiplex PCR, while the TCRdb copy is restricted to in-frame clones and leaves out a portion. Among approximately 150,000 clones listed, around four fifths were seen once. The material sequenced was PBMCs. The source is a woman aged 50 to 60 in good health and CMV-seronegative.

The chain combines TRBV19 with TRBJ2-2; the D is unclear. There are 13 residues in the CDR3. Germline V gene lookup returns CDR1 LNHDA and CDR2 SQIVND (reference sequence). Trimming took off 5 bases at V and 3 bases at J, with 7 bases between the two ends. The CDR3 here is CASSYVDTGELFF. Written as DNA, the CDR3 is TGTGCCAGTAGTTATGTTGACACCGGGGAGCTGTTTTTT. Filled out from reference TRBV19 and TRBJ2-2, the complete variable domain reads DGGITQSPKYLFRKEGQNVTLSCEQNLNHDAMYWYRQDPGQGLRLIYYSQIVNDFQKGDIAEGYSVSREKKESFPLTVTSAQKNPTAFYLCASSYVDTGELFFGEGSRLTVL.

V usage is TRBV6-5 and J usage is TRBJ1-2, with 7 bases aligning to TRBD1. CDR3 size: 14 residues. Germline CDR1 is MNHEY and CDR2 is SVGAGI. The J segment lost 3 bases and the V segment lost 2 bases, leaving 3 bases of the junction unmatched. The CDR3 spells CASSYLGGDYGYTF. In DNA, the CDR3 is TGTGCCAGCAGTTACCTAGGGGGCGACTATGGCTACACCTTC.

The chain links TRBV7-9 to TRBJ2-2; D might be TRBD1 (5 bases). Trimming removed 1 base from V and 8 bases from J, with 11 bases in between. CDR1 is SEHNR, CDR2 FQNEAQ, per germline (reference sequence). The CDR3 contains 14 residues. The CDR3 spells CASSLEGAQGELFF. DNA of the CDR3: TGTGCCAGCAGCTTAGAAGGGGCGCAGGGGGAGCTGTTTTTT.

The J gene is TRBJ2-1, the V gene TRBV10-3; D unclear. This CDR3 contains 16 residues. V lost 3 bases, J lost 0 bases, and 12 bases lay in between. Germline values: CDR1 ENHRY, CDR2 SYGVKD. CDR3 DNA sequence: TGTGCCATCAGTGATGGCCGAGCTAGCTCCTACAATGAGCAGTTCTTC. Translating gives CAISDGRASSYNEQFF.

The CDR3 reads CASRRTGRGTGELFF. The CDR3 DNA is TGTGCCAGCAGACGGACAGGGCGGGGCACCGGGGAGCTGTTTTTT. This chain connects TRBV6-5 to TRBJ2-2; 8 bases match TRBD1. Per germline, CDR1 MNHEY and CDR2 SVGAGI. This CDR3 comprises 15 residues. The V and J ends lost 6 bases and 4 bases, in that order; junction bases with no gene match: 7.

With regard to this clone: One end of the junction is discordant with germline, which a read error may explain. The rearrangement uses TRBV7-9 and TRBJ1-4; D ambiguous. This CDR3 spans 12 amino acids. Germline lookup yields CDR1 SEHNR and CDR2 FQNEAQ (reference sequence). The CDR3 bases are TGTTCCAGCAGCTTAGTCGGTGAAAAACTGTTTTTT. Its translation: CSSSLVGEKLFF.

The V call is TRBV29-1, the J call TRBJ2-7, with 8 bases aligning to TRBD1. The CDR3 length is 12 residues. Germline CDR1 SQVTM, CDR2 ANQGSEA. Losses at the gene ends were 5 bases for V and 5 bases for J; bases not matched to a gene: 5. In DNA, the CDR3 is TGCAGCGTTTCTCAGGGGGCGAACGAGCAGTACTTC. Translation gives CSVSQGANEQYF.

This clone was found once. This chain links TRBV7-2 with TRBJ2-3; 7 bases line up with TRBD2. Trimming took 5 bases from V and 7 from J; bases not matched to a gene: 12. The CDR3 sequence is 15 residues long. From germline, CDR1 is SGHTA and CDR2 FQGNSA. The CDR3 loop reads CASSARLAVGYTQYF. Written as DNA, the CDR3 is TGTGCCAGCAGCGCAAGACTAGCAGTTGGTTATACGCAGTATTTT.

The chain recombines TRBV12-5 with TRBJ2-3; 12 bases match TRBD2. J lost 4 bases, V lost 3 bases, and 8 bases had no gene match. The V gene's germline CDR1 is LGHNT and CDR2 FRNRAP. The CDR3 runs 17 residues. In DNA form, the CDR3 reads TGTGCTAGTGGTTTTGAGACTAGCGGGAGTCTCTCAGATACGCAGTATTTT. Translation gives CASGFETSGSLSDTQYF.

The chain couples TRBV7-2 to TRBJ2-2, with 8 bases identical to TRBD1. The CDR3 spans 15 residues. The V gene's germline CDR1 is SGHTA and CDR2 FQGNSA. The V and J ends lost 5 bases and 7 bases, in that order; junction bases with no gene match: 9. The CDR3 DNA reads TGTGCCAGCAGCCCAATCCGGGACAGGCTCGGGGAGCTGTTTTTT. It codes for CASSPIRDRLGELFF.